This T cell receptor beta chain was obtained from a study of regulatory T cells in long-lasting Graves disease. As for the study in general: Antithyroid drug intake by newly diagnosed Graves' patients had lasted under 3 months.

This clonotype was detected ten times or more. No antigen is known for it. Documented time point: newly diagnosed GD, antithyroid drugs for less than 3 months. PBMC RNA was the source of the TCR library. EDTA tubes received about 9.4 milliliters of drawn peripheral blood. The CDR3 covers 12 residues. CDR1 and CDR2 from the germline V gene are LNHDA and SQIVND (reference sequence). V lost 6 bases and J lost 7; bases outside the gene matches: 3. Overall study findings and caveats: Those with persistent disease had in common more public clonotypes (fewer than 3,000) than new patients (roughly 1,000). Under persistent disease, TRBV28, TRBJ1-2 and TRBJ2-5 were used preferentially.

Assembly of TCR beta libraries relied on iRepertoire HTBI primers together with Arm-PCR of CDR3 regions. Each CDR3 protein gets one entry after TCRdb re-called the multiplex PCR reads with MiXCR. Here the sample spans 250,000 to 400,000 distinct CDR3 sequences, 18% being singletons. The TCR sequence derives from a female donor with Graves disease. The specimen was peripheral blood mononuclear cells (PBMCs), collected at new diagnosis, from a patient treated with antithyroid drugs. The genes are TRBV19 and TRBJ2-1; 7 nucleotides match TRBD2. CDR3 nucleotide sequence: TGTGCCAGTAGGGGGGGGTTAAATGAGCAGTTCTTC. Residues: CASRGGLNEQFF.